A single sample is the source of the 28 T cell receptor beta chains below, sequenced in a study of T cells after yellow fever vaccination. Each CDR3 protein is one row after TCRdb ran MiXCR on the 5' RACE reads. The sample carries about 510,000 distinct CDR3 sequences, 21% recorded once. The sequencing here drew on PBMCs, taken around 3 weeks after the first yellow fever vaccination. All receptors come from a man between 18 and 35 years old who received the YFV17D yellow fever vaccine.

This clonotype has more than one count but fewer than ten. V gene TRBV6-2 or TRBV6-3 combines with J gene TRBJ2-2; D not resolved. The CDR3 runs 15 residues. The V end was cut by 2 bases, the J end by 4 bases, with 11 bases between. Germline lookup yields CDR1 MNHEY and CDR2 SVGEGT. The CDR3 here is CASSYGPSSTGELFF. The CDR3, as DNA: TGTGCCAGCAGTTACGGGCCAAGCTCCACCGGGGAGCTGTTTTTT.

The chain recombines TRBV30 with TRBJ1-5; TRBD1 agrees at 7 bases. V lost 3 bases, J lost 4 bases, and 3 bases stayed unmatched. Germline-derived CDR1 and CDR2 are GTSNPN and SVGIG (reference sequence). The CDR3 has 13 residues. CDR3 sequence reads: CAWSRQGNQPQHF. The CDR3 DNA sequence: TGTGCCTGGAGCCGACAGGGAAATCAGCCCCAGCATTTT.

DNA of the CDR3: TGCGCCAGCAGCTCCGCCGGGACAGGAGAAGAGACCCAGTACTTC. Its translation is CASSSAGTGEETQYF. The gene calls are TRBV5-1 and TRBJ2-5; 8 positions match TRBD1. Germline CDR1 reads SGHRS; CDR2 reads YFSETQ. The CDR3 loop spans 15 amino acids. Trimming removed 3 bases from V and 3 bases from J; junction bases left unmatched: 7.

CDR3 in amino acids: CASSLLDSLEKLFF. The CDR3 nucleotides are TGCGCCAGCAGCCTACTGGACAGTCTGGAAAAACTGTTTTTT. This chain connects TRBV4-1 to TRBJ1-4, with D possibly TRBD1 on 6 matching bases. V was pared by 4 bases and J by 8 bases, with 14 bases between. Germline V gene lookup returns CDR1 MGHRA and CDR2 YSYEKL. This CDR3 spans 14 amino acids.

Only a few counts were recorded for this clonotype. The CDR3 here is CASSLLTSGGANEQFF. In DNA, the CDR3 is TGTGCCAGCAGTTTGCTTACTAGCGGGGGGGCCAATGAGCAGTTCTTC. The chain carries TRBV12-3 or TRBV12-4 and TRBJ2-1, with 13 bases that match TRBD2. With 3 bases clipped from V and 6 bases from J, the junction kept 5 bases outside the gene matches. CDR3 length equals 16 residues.

This clonotype was picked up a small number of times. The genes are TRBV12-3 or TRBV12-4 and TRBJ1-2, with 7 nucleotides matching TRBD1. This CDR3 comprises 14 residues. V shed 6 bases and J 6 bases; nucleotides not matched to a gene: 10. CDR3 in DNA: TGTGCCAGCAGACCTGGGACAGCCGGGGATGGCTACACCTTC. Its translation: CASRPGTAGDGYTF.

CDR3 in DNA: TGTGCCAGCAGCTTAACCTCCGGGACAGGGTTTTCAGATACGCAGTATTTT. Encoded protein: CASSLTSGTGFSDTQYF. J is TRBJ2-3 and V is TRBV7-3, with TRBD1 identical over 9 bases. CDR1 SGHTA and CDR2 FQGTGA come from the germline V gene. V lost 0 bases and J lost 4; bases outside the gene matches: 8. This CDR3 has 17 residues.

The table lists this clonotype with a few counts. V usage is TRBV5-8 and J usage is TRBJ2-1; 9 nucleotides match TRBD1. The germline V gene has CDR1 SGHTS and CDR2 YDEGEE. CDR3 length: 15 residues. Trimming at V came to 4 bases and at J to 2 bases, leaving 4 bases not matched to a gene. This chain's CDR3 is CASSGGQGTYNEQFF. CDR3 sequence (DNA): TGTGCCAGCAGCGGAGGACAGGGGACCTACAATGAGCAGTTCTTC.

The rearrangement links TRBV12-3 or TRBV12-4 to TRBJ1-5; the D is unclear. The CDR3 is made up of 17 amino acids. With 5 bases removed from V and 0 bases from J, the gap between germline ends came to 17 bases. Here the CDR3 DNA reads TGTGCCAGCAGTACCGGACCCCCGTCATATAGCAATCAGCCCCAGCATTTT. It translates to CASSTGPPSYSNQPQHF.

This chain connects TRBV24-1 to TRBJ2-1; tentatively, D is TRBD2 (6 bases). The germline V and J ends were trimmed by 4 bases and 7 bases, with 10 bases remaining between them. Germline V gives CDR1 KGHDR, CDR2 SFDVKD. The CDR3 has 13 residues. The CDR3 spells CATSEGTFNEQFF. CDR3 DNA sequence: TGTGCCACCAGTGAGGGGACTTTTAATGAGCAGTTCTTC.

A few counts support this clonotype. V and J are TRBV10-3 and TRBJ1-2, with 7 bases fitting TRBD1. J was trimmed by 4 bases and V by 2 bases; bases with no gene match: 1. CDR3 length: 13 amino acids. Germline values: CDR1 ENHRY, CDR2 SYGVKD. CDR3 amino acids: CAISEDRAYGYTF. CDR3 coding DNA: TGTGCCATCAGTGAGGACAGGGCCTATGGCTACACCTTC.

This clonotype was counted between two and nine times. Here the CDR3 DNA reads TGTGCCAGCAGGCGGGGGGAAGAGACCCAGTACTTC. This gives the protein CASRRGEETQYF. The chain carries TRBV6-6 and TRBJ2-5; TRBD2 aligns across 8 bases. The CDR3 has 12 residues. Trimming at V came to 6 bases and at J to 3 bases, leaving 0 bases not matched to a gene. The germline V gene encodes CDR1 MNHNY and CDR2 SVGAGI (reference sequence).

This clonotype has ten or more counts. J is TRBJ2-2 and V is TRBV5-6; 8 positions agree with TRBD2. Losses at the gene ends were 4 bases for V and 1 base for J; bases not matched to a gene: 6. There are 16 residues in the CDR3. CDR1 is SGHDT, CDR2 YYEEEE, per germline. This CDR3 reads CASSHGAGGNTGELFF. DNA of the CDR3: TGTGCCAGCAGCCATGGGGCGGGGGGGAACACCGGGGAGCTGTTTTTT.

The chain uses TRBV6-5 and TRBJ2-5; the D is unclear. The CDR3 totals 14 residues. The V gene lost 4 bases and the J gene lost 2 bases, with 11 bases spanning the gap. The germline CDR1 and CDR2 sequences are MNHEY and SVGAGI. The DNA for the CDR3 is TGTGCCAGCAGTTGGGCAGGTTCGCAAGAGACCCAGTACTTC. The encoded protein is CASSWAGSQETQYF.

The chain combines TRBV6-2 or TRBV6-3 with TRBJ2-7, with 9 positions matching TRBD1. V was pared by 7 bases and J by 0 bases, with 22 bases of the junction left unmatched. This CDR3 region has 20 residues. The germline CDR1 and CDR2 sequences are MNHEY and SVGEGT. In nucleotides, the CDR3 is TGTGCCAGCACCCACGGGGGACAGGGCGTCCGGGGGCCGAGCTCCTACGAGCAGTACGTC. This translates into CASTHGGQGVRGPSSYEQYV.

This chain uses TRBV9 with TRBJ2-3; 9 bases align to TRBD2. The CDR3 loop spans 15 amino acids. Germline V gives CDR1 SGDLS, CDR2 YYNGEE. With V trimmed by 0 bases and J by 4 bases, 3 bases remained unmatched. CDR3: CASSVVASGADTQYF. DNA of the CDR3: TGTGCCAGCAGCGTAGTAGCTAGCGGGGCAGATACGCAGTATTTT.

This clonotype was detected ten times or more. The gene calls are TRBV5-6 and TRBJ2-1; D not resolved. This CDR3 is 13 amino acids long. Between the trimmed V and J ends, which lost 0 bases and 7 bases, there was a span of 8 bases. Germline CDR1 and CDR2: SGHDT and YYEEEE. CDR3: CASSLEDLNEQFF. CDR3 nucleotides: TGTGCCAGCAGCTTGGAGGACCTGAATGAGCAGTTCTTC.

The chain recombines TRBV2 with TRBJ1-5; D is perhaps TRBD1 (6 bases). This CDR3 has 15 residues. Germline CDR1 reads SNHLY; CDR2 reads FYNNEI. Trimming left V 8 bases short and J 0 bases short, with 14 bases between. The CDR3 reads CASCKGGNSNQPQHF. The CDR3 nucleotides are TGTGCCAGCTGTAAAGGGGGGAATAGCAATCAGCCCCAGCATTTT.

The chain is built from TRBV4-3 and TRBJ2-5; D ambiguous. Germline V gene data show CDR1 as LGHNA and CDR2 as YSLEER. The CDR3 loop spans 13 amino acids. V shed 6 bases and J shed 5 bases, with 13 bases lying between them. The CDR3 reads CASSTDMSETQYF. DNA for the CDR3: TGCGCCAGCAGTACCGATATGTCTGAGACCCAGTACTTC.

This clonotype came up a few times. The chain links TRBV28 to TRBJ2-5, with a weak D call TRBD1 (6 bases). Between the trimmed V and J ends, which lost 3 bases and 6 bases, there was a span of 17 bases. Germline-derived CDR1 and CDR2 are MDHEN and SYDVKM. The CDR3 sequence is 15 residues long. The CDR3 coding sequence is TGTGCCAGCAGTTTCCTGGGGGCGCAAGGACAGACCCAGTACTTC. Its protein product is CASSFLGAQGQTQYF.

The sample holds a few counts of this clonotype. The chain recombines TRBV28 with TRBJ1-4, with a tentative D call TRBD1 (5 bases). Germline-derived CDR1 and CDR2 are MDHEN and SYDVKM. The CDR3 spans 14 residues. V was shortened by 1 base and J by 8 bases, with 11 bases between the two germline ends. The CDR3 loop reads CASSLSGGGEKLFF. In DNA, the CDR3 is TGTGCCAGCAGTTTATCCGGGGGAGGGGAAAAACTGTTTTTT.

In this sample, this clonotype turned up a few times. This chain links TRBV7-6 with TRBJ2-6; a possible D gene is TRBD1 (5 bases). The germline gives CDR1 SGHVS, CDR2 FNYEAQ. V lost 5 bases, J lost 5 bases, and 16 bases lay in between. The CDR3 length is 16 residues. CDR3 DNA: TGTGCCAGCAGCCAGGGTAGTGGCCTGCGGGCCAACGTCCTGACTTTC. Its translation is CASSQGSGLRANVLTF. Combining the CDR3 with reference TRBV7-6 and TRBJ2-6 gives the whole variable domain GAGVSQSPRYKVTKRGQDVALRCDPISGHVSLYWYRQALGQGPEFLTYFNYEAQQDKSGLPNDRFSAERPEGSISTLTIQRTEQRDSAMYRCASSQGSGLRANVLTFGAGSRLTVL.

The chain joins TRBV28 to TRBJ2-1, with D uncertain. Trimming stripped 3 bases from V and 0 bases from J, with 9 bases between. The CDR3 has 15 residues. From germline, CDR1 is MDHEN and CDR2 SYDVKM. The CDR3 spells CASSFLSGSYNEQFF. The CDR3 bases are TGTGCCAGCAGTTTTCTGAGTGGCTCCTACAATGAGCAGTTCTTC.

This rearrangement joins TRBV7-9 to TRBJ2-5, with 9 bases matching TRBD2. Germline lookup yields CDR1 SEHNR and CDR2 FQNEAQ (reference sequence). The V segment lost 5 bases and the J segment 0 bases; nucleotides outside the gene matches: 7. The CDR3 is made up of 16 amino acids. CDR3 DNA sequence: TGTGCCAGCAGCCCCAGCGGGGGGTCGTACCAAGAGACCCAGTACTTC. Residues: CASSPSGGSYQETQYF.

This chain connects TRBV15 to TRBJ2-5; no reliable D call. Trimming took off 1 base at V and 5 bases at J, with 5 bases between the two ends. Germline assignment: CDR1 LNHNV and CDR2 YYDKDF (reference sequence). This CDR3 spans 12 amino acids. CDR3 sequence reads: CATSRAHETQYF. The CDR3 DNA reads TGTGCCACCAGCAGAGCCCATGAGACCCAGTACTTC.

This clonotype was observed a few times. The chain couples TRBV5-1 to TRBJ2-3; TRBD1 aligns across 9 bases. The germline V gene encodes CDR1 SGHRS and CDR2 YFSETQ. The CDR3 is 17 residues long. The junction had 10 bases not matched to a gene; V was cut back by 2 bases and J by 3 bases. Here the CDR3 reads CASSFFGPGQGTDTQYF. Here the CDR3 DNA reads TGCGCCAGCAGCTTTTTTGGTCCGGGACAGGGAACAGATACGCAGTATTTT.

The gene calls are TRBV24-1 and TRBJ2-2; no reliable D call. The germline V gene encodes CDR1 KGHDR and CDR2 SFDVKD. V was trimmed by 4 bases and J by 3 bases, leaving 8 bases between them. The CDR3 covers 14 residues. CDR3 in DNA: TGTGCCACCAGTGACGGGTACCACACCGGGGAGCTGTTTTTT. Residues: CATSDGYHTGELFF.

The chain employs TRBV6-1 and TRBJ2-3, with 8 bases that match TRBD1. This CDR3 has 16 residues. The junction had 8 bases not matched to a gene; V was cut back by 3 bases and J by 3 bases. Germline CDR1 reads MNHNS; CDR2 reads SASEGT. The CDR3 DNA reads as TGTGCCAGCAGTGAGGGAACAGGGGGTGGGACAGATACGCAGTATTTT. It is translated as CASSEGTGGGTDTQYF.